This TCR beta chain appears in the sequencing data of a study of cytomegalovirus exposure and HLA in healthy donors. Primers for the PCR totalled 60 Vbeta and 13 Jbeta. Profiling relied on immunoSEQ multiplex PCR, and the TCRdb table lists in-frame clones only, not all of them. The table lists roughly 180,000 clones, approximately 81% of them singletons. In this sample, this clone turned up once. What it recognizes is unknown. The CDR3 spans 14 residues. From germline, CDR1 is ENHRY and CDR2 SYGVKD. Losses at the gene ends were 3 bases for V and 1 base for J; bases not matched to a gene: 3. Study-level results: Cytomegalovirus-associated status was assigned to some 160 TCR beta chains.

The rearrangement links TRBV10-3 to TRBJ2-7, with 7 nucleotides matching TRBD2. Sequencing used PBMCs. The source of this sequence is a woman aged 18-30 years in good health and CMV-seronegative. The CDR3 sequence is CAISDGGWSYEQYF. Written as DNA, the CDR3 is TGTGCCATCAGTGACGGGGGGTGGTCCTACGAGCAGTACTTC.